This entry lists 21 T cell receptor beta chains sequenced from one sample in a study of T cells in Graves' hyperthyroidism and ophthalmopathy. Amplification targeted TCR beta CDR3 regions from RNA transcripts. Using the HTBI primer set, a first-round RT-PCR was run on the TCR CDR3. MiXCR, run by TCRdb on the multiplex PCR reads, gives a single entry per CDR3 protein. The table includes around 600,000 distinct CDR3 sequences, approximately 14% detected once. The sample comprised blood. The receptor source for this set is a woman younger than 30 with Graves' ophthalmopathy.

This chain uses TRBV12-5 with TRBJ1-1, with D uncertain. The germline V gene has CDR1 LGHNT and CDR2 FRNRAP. V gave up 3 bases and J gave up 0 bases, with 11 bases separating them. This CDR3 spans 15 amino acids. CDR3 sequence (DNA): TGTGCTAGTGGTTTTAATCCGACCGTGAACACTGAAGCTTTCTTT. Protein: CASGFNPTVNTEAFF.

This clonotype appeared a few times. This rearrangement joins TRBV10-3 to TRBJ1-6; D not resolved. The CDR3 spans 15 residues. The germline CDR1 and CDR2 sequences are ENHRY and SYGVKD. With 0 bases removed from V and 3 bases from J, the gap between germline ends came to 6 bases. CDR3 DNA sequence: TGTGCCATCAGTGAGTCGCGAAACTATAATTCACCCCTCCACTTT. It specifies CAISESRNYNSPLHF.

This clonotype was observed at least ten times. The chain has TRBV18 and TRBJ1-1; 7 bases map to TRBD1. The CDR3 is 13 amino acids. With 0 bases clipped from V and 8 bases from J, the junction kept 3 bases outside the gene matches. CDR1 is KGHSH, CDR2 LQKENI, per germline. The CDR3, as DNA: TGTGCCAGCTCACCACCGGACAGGTGGGAAGCTTTCTTT. Translating gives CASSPPDRWEAFF.

This sequence joins TRBV27 and TRBJ1-1, with D uncertain. This CDR3 spans 16 amino acids. Per germline, CDR1 MNHEY and CDR2 SMNVEV (reference sequence). With 4 bases removed from V and 1 base from J, the gap between germline ends came to 16 bases. The CDR3 DNA is TGTGCCAGCAGTTCTCCCACCGAGACATCGAACACTGAAGCTTTCTTT. This gives the protein CASSSPTETSNTEAFF.

This clonotype has a count of ten or more. CDR3 protein: CASSGGGEDEQYF. The CDR3 region has the DNA TGTGCCAGCAGTGGGGGGGGTGAGGACGAGCAGTACTTC. This rearrangement joins TRBV28 to TRBJ2-7, with 7 bases fitting TRBD2. The germline gives CDR1 MDHEN, CDR2 SYDVKM. This CDR3 is 13 amino acids long. V was clipped by 5 bases and J by 5 bases; unmatched bases: 6.

This clonotype was picked up many times. The rearrangement joins TRBV12-3 or TRBV12-4 to TRBJ1-1; D ambiguous. This CDR3 is 15 amino acids long. Between the trimmed V and J ends, which lost 4 bases and 0 bases, there was a span of 12 bases. The CDR3 DNA follows: TGTGCCAGCAGTTGGTTTCTTACAGTGAACACTGAAGCTTTCTTT. Protein product: CASSWFLTVNTEAFF.

This clonotype was counted at least ten times. The rearrangement uses TRBV6-2 or TRBV6-3 and TRBJ2-1; the D gene is possibly TRBD2 (6 bases). Deletions cut 6 bases from V and 4 bases from J, with 13 bases between. The CDR3 has 14 residues. The germline gives CDR1 MNHEY, CDR2 SVGEGT. As DNA, the CDR3 is TGTGCCAGCAGGCGGGACGGGGCTTACAATGAGCAGTTCTTC. It is translated as CASRRDGAYNEQFF.

Worth noting for this clonotype: A much larger clone differs by one base, so this may be a read error. The chain links TRBV12-3 or TRBV12-4 to TRBJ1-1, with D unresolved. This CDR3 has 15 residues. V was clipped by 1 base and J by 4 bases, with 13 bases between them. The CDR3 DNA reads TGTGCCAGCAGTTTAGTGGGTGGGGTGGTCACTGAAGCTTTCTTT. Protein: CASSLVGGVVTEAFF.

The chain carries TRBV28 and TRBJ2-1; TRBD2 agrees at 11 bases. Looked up from germline, CDR1 is MDHEN and CDR2 is SYDVKM. With 2 bases clipped from V and 9 bases from J, the junction kept 6 bases outside the gene matches. This CDR3 has 15 residues. The CDR3 reads CASSLGGLAAREQFF. CDR3 bases: TGTGCCAGCAGTTTAGGGGGACTAGCGGCCCGTGAGCAGTTCTTC.

This clonotype was recorded at least ten times. The chain joins TRBV19 to TRBJ1-2; unclear D gene. V was cut by 10 bases and J by 2 bases, with 8 bases left in between. Germline V gene data show CDR1 as LNHDA and CDR2 as SQIVND (reference sequence). This CDR3 is 11 amino acids long. CDR3: CATEQNYGYTF. CDR3 DNA sequence: TGTGCCACGGAACAAAACTATGGCTACACCTTC.

The genes are TRBV27 and TRBJ2-2; 9 bases are shared with TRBD2. This CDR3 comprises 18 residues. Germline loops: CDR1 MNHEY, CDR2 SMNVEV (reference sequence). With 2 bases clipped from V and 0 bases from J, the junction kept 7 bases outside the gene matches. The CDR3 bases are TGTGCCAGCAGTTTAGGCCTAGCGGGGTTCGCGAACACCGGGGAGCTGTTTTTT. Its protein is CASSLGLAGFANTGELFF.

This clonotype occurred many times. The rearrangement uses TRBV11-2 and TRBJ2-1; D unclear. V lost 5 bases, J lost 6 bases, and 14 bases lay in between. The CDR3 is 14 residues long. Per the germline V gene, CDR1 is SGHAT and CDR2 is FQNNGV. CDR3 protein: CASSPAWVSNEQFF. CDR3 bases: TGTGCCAGCAGCCCAGCGTGGGTTAGCAATGAGCAGTTCTTC.

This clonotype has at least ten counts. This chain uses TRBV12-3 or TRBV12-4 with TRBJ2-5, with D possibly called TRBD1 or TRBD2 (5 bases each). CDR3 length: 15 residues. Deletions cut 3 bases from V and 2 bases from J, with 13 bases between. The CDR3 region is CASSFHRGPQETQYF. The CDR3, as DNA: TGTGCCAGCAGTTTCCACCGGGGCCCTCAAGAGACCCAGTACTTC.

Ten or more counts support this clonotype. The chain combines TRBV20-1 with TRBJ2-2; 8 nucleotides match TRBD1. This CDR3 comprises 14 residues. Germline CDR1 is DFQATT and CDR2 is SNEGSKA (reference sequence). V lost 7 bases and J lost 2; bases outside the gene matches: 6. The CDR3 loop reads CSVTGQVNTGELFF. In DNA, the CDR3 is TGCAGTGTAACGGGACAGGTTAACACCGGGGAGCTGTTTTTT.

In its sample, this clonotype was seen a few times. This chain links TRBV6-4 with TRBJ1-5; the D is unclear. This CDR3 has 17 amino acids. V was clipped by 0 bases and J by 0 bases, with 12 bases between them. The germline V gene encodes CDR1 MRHNA and CDR2 SNTAGT. CDR3 DNA: TGTGCCAGCAGTGACTCGAAGCCAGGATATAGCAATCAGCCCCAGCATTTT. Protein product: CASSDSKPGYSNQPQHF.

This clonotype occurred many times. The chain carries TRBV29-1 and TRBJ2-3; D gene ambiguous. The length of the CDR3 is 12 residues. The V and J ends lost 0 bases and 7 bases respectively, with 8 bases between them. Looked up from germline, CDR1 is SQVTM and CDR2 is ANQGSEA. CDR3 protein: CSVEEDGHTQYF. CDR3 DNA: TGCAGCGTTGAAGAGGACGGTCATACGCAGTATTTT.

This clonotype appeared a few times. The J gene is TRBJ2-1, the V gene TRBV10-2; D ambiguous. Germline CDR1 reads WSHSY; CDR2 reads SAAADI. CDR3 size: 11 residues. With 10 bases removed from V and 8 bases from J, the gap between germline ends came to 12 bases. CDR3 protein: CATSISYEQFF. The CDR3 bases are TGCGCCACCTCAATTAGTTATGAGCAGTTCTTC.

The gene calls are TRBV11-2 and TRBJ2-1; the match to TRBD2 covers 8 bases. Germline CDR1 reads SGHAT; CDR2 reads FQNNGV. The CDR3 runs 15 residues. V lost 2 bases and J lost 5; bases outside the gene matches: 5. The DNA for the CDR3 is TGTGCCAGCAGCTTACAGCGGGAGACCCACAATGAGCAGTTCTTC. Its translation: CASSLQRETHNEQFF.

The CDR3 bases are TGTGCCAGCAGTTACACGGGCACCGGGGAGCTGTTTTTT. Translated: CASSYTGTGELFF. The V and J genes are TRBV6-2 or TRBV6-3 and TRBJ2-2, with D uncertain. The V and J ends lost 2 bases and 4 bases respectively, with 5 bases between them. The CDR3 is 13 amino acids. Germline V gene sequence: CDR1 MNHEY, CDR2 SVGEGT.

The chain employs TRBV14 and TRBJ1-4, with D unclear. Germline V gene lookup returns CDR1 SGHDN and CDR2 FVKESK. Trimming pared 4 bases from V and 6 bases from J, leaving 15 bases between. The CDR3 is 15 residues long. The CDR3 reads CASSPSGPWDEKLFF. The CDR3 coding sequence is TGTGCCAGCAGCCCATCGGGCCCCTGGGATGAAAAACTGTTTTTT.

This clonotype was counted a few times. This chain joins TRBV5-4 and TRBJ1-2, with a tentative D call TRBD1 (6 bases). In germline, CDR1 is SGHNT, CDR2 YYREEE (reference sequence). The V and J ends lost 4 bases and 4 bases respectively, with 17 bases between them. The CDR3 contains 15 residues. The CDR3 sequence is CASSQGGGLSYGYTF. In DNA, the CDR3 is TGTGCCAGCAGCCAGGGCGGGGGGCTGAGCTATGGCTACACCTTC. Full variable domain (rest looked up from reference TRBV5-4 and TRBJ1-2): ETGVTQSPTHLIKTRGQQVTLRCSSQSGHNTVSWYQQALGQGPQFIFQYYREEENGRGNFPPRFSGLQFPNYSSELNVNALELDDSALYLCASSQGGGLSYGYTFGSGTRLTVV.